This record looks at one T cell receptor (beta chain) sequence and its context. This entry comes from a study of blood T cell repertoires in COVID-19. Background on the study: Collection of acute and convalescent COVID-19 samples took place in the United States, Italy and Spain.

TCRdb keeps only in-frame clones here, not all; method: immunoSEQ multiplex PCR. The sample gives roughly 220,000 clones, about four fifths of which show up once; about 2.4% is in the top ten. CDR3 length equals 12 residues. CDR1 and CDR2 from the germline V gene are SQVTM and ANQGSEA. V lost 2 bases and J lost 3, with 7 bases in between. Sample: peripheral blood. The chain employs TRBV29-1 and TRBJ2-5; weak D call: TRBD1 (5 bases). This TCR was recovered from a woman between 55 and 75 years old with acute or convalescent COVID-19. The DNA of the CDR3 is TGCAGCGTTGAATTGACAGAAGAGACCCAGTACTTC. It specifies CSVELTEETQYF.